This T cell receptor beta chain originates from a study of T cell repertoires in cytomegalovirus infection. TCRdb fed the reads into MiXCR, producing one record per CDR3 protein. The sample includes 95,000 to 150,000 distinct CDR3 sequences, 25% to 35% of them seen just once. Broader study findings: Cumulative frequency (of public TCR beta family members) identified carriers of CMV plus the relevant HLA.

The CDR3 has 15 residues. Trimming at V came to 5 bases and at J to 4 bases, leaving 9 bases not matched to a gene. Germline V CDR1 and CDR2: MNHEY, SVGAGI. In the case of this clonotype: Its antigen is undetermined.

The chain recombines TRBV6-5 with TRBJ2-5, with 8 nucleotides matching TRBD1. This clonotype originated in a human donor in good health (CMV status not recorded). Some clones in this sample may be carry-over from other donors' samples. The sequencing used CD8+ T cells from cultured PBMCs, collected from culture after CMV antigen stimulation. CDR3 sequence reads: CASSEAGGFGETQYF. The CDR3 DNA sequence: TGTGCCAGCAGTGAAGCAGGGGGCTTTGGAGAGACCCAGTACTTC.